These 31 T cell receptor beta chains were sequenced from one sample in a study of T cell repertoires in cytomegalovirus infection. TCRdb fed the reads into MiXCR, producing one record per CDR3 protein. Of a few hundred thousand distinct CDR3 sequences listed, about 39% are singletons. Their target antigens are unknown. The specimen comprised cultured PBMCs, sampled from culture after CMV antigen stimulation. The receptor source for this set is a human donor in good health (CMV status not recorded). Some clones in this sample may be carry-over from other donors' samples.

The chain combines TRBV7-2 with TRBJ1-1; TRBD1 is a possible D gene (5 bases). Germline values: CDR1 SGHTA, CDR2 FQGNSA. The germline V and J ends were trimmed by 3 bases and 5 bases, with 19 bases remaining between them. The CDR3 is made up of 16 amino acids. The CDR3 here is CASSLGAGLLRTEAFF. The CDR3 region has the DNA TGTGCCAGCAGCTTGGGCGCAGGGTTGTTGAGAACTGAAGCTTTCTTT.

The chain combines TRBV13 with TRBJ1-6; 7 nucleotides match TRBD1. The germline V gene encodes CDR1 PRHDT and CDR2 FYEKMQ (reference sequence). J was trimmed by 7 bases and V by 0 bases; bases with no gene match: 6. This CDR3 has 16 residues. CDR3 bases: TGTGCCAGCAGCTTAGGGACAGGGACCTTGAATTCACCCCTCCACTTT. Translating gives CASSLGTGTLNSPLHF.

This chain connects TRBV20-1 to TRBJ1-5; D remains ambiguous. This CDR3 has 14 residues. Germline V gives CDR1 DFQATT, CDR2 SNEGSKA (reference sequence). Trimming shortened V by 2 bases and J by 1 base, and 9 bases separated the two germline ends. The CDR3 protein is CSARPNRSNQPQHF. The CDR3 nucleotides are TGCAGTGCTAGACCGAACAGAAGCAATCAGCCCCAGCATTTT.

The V gene is TRBV4-2, the J gene TRBJ2-5; maybe TRBD1 (5 bases). Trimming left V 0 bases short and J 5 bases short, with 16 bases between. The CDR3 consists of 16 residues. Germline loops: CDR1 LGHNA, CDR2 YNFKEQ. As DNA, the CDR3 is TGTGCCAGCAGCCAAGAGCCTCCAGGGAAGGGGGAGACCCAGTACTTC. Translation gives CASSQEPPGKGETQYF.

The chain uses TRBV2 and TRBJ2-1; no reliable D call. The CDR3 runs 14 residues. Germline assignment: CDR1 SNHLY and CDR2 FYNNEI. The germline V and J ends were trimmed by 8 bases and 0 bases, with 11 bases remaining between them. Written as DNA, the CDR3 is TGTGCCAGCGTCGGCAGGAGCTCCTACAATGAGCAGTTCTTC. Amino acids: CASVGRSSYNEQFF. Full variable domain (missing parts from reference TRBV2 and TRBJ2-1): EPEVTQTPSHQVTQMGQEVILRCVPISNHLYFYWYRQILGQKVEFLVSFYNNEISEKSEIFDDQFSVERPDGSNFTLKIRSTKLEDSAMYFCASVGRSSYNEQFFGPGTRLTVL.

This clonotype was observed a handful of times. V gene TRBV4-1 combines with J gene TRBJ1-5, with D possibly being TRBD1 (5 bases). Germline V gene sequence: CDR1 MGHRA, CDR2 YSYEKL. V lost 4 bases to trimming and J lost 2 bases, with 12 bases between them. CDR3 size: 15 residues. The CDR3: CASSPGLLGNQPQHF. Written as DNA, the CDR3 is TGCGCCAGCAGCCCGGGACTTCTGGGCAATCAGCCCCAGCATTTT.

The V gene is TRBV15, the J gene TRBJ1-3; D unresolved. CDR1 and CDR2 from the germline V gene are LNHNV and YYDKDF (reference sequence). The CDR3 is 14 residues long. V shed 3 bases and J shed 4 bases, with 10 bases lying between them. This CDR3 reads CATSRRTGGNTIYF. The CDR3 DNA reads as TGTGCCACCAGCAGGAGGACGGGAGGAAACACCATATATTTT.

The chain carries TRBV11-2 and TRBJ2-5; D is unclear. CDR3 size: 15 residues. The V gene's germline CDR1 is SGHAT and CDR2 FQNNGV. V was trimmed by 5 bases and J by 5 bases, leaving 18 bases between them. In DNA, the CDR3 is TGTGCCAGCAGCCCGCGCGCTAACCGTTTGGAGACCCAGTACTTC. As protein: CASSPRANRLETQYF.

This clonotype was counted a few times. The V and J genes are TRBV27 and TRBJ1-1, with a tentative D call TRBD1 (6 bases). Per germline, CDR1 MNHEY and CDR2 SMNVEV (reference sequence). With 2 bases removed from V and 5 bases from J, the gap between germline ends came to 15 bases. CDR3 length: 15 amino acids. The CDR3 coding sequence is TGTGCCAGCAGTTTAGGGCCGGGGGCGCGGACTGAAGCTTTCTTT. This gives the protein CASSLGPGARTEAFF.

This clonotype has only a few counts. V gene TRBV11-2 combines with J gene TRBJ2-5; D not certain. CDR3 length: 15 residues. Germline V gene sequence: CDR1 SGHAT, CDR2 FQNNGV. V was clipped by 2 bases and J by 2 bases, with 12 bases between them. CDR3 region: CASSLLGLWQETQYF. The CDR3 DNA sequence: TGTGCCAGCAGCTTATTGGGGTTGTGGCAAGAGACCCAGTACTTC.

The CDR3 here is CASSNYRDRAYEQYF. CDR3 sequence (DNA): TGTGCCAGCAGCAATTACCGGGACAGGGCCTACGAGCAGTACTTC. This chain uses TRBV5-6 with TRBJ2-7; 9 bases map to TRBD1. CDR1 and CDR2 (germline): SGHDT, YYEEEE. This CDR3 comprises 15 residues. V lost 4 bases, J lost 2 bases, and 7 bases stayed unmatched.

A few counts support this clonotype. The chain uses TRBV7-2 and TRBJ2-7; 7 bases are shared with TRBD2. The V gene end was trimmed by 5 bases and the J gene end by 1 base; junction bases not matched to a gene: 5. Germline-derived CDR1 and CDR2 are SGHTA and FQGNSA. This CDR3 region has 14 residues. CDR3 sequence: CASSLRLASYEQYF. Written as DNA, the CDR3 is TGTGCCAGCAGCCTGCGACTAGCTTCCTACGAGCAGTACTTC.

The chain combines TRBV6-6 with TRBJ2-6; D uncertain. This CDR3 spans 15 amino acids. Germline CDR1 and CDR2: MNHNY and SVGAGI (reference sequence). The V and J ends lost 2 bases and 1 base respectively, with 6 bases between them. DNA for the CDR3: TGTGCCAGCAGTTACCAACGATCTGGGGCCAACGTCCTGACTTTC. This gives the protein CASSYQRSGANVLTF.

The V call is TRBV2, the J call TRBJ2-2; perhaps TRBD1 as D (6 bases). Germline values: CDR1 SNHLY, CDR2 FYNNEI. The CDR3 runs to 14 residues. V dropped 6 bases and J dropped 4 bases, with 12 bases sitting between them. In nucleotides, the CDR3 is TGTGCCAGCAGGACGGACAGATTCACCGGGGAGCTGTTTTTT. Its protein is CASRTDRFTGELFF.

This clonotype was seen a few times. The rearrangement joins TRBV4-1 to TRBJ2-1, with 8 nucleotides matching TRBD1. The V segment lost 2 bases and the J segment 5 bases; nucleotides outside the gene matches: 8. The length of the CDR3 is 16 residues. From germline, CDR1 is MGHRA and CDR2 YSYEKL. Written as DNA, the CDR3 is TGCGCCAGCAGCCAAAAGGACAGGGCTGTAAACAATGAGCAGTTCTTC. It codes for CASSQKDRAVNNEQFF.

This clonotype was seen more than once but under ten times. The chain recombines TRBV6-1 with TRBJ1-5; maybe TRBD1 (6 bases). Germline lookup yields CDR1 MNHNS and CDR2 SASEGT. V lost 7 bases and J 4 bases, leaving 17 bases between the germline ends. The CDR3 contains 15 residues. The CDR3 nucleotides are TGTGCCAGCAATGGGGGCAGAGGCCGAAATCAGCCCCAGCATTTT. Protein: CASNGGRGRNQPQHF.

The chain couples TRBV7-9 to TRBJ2-5; 7 bases match TRBD2. Germline CDR1 reads SEHNR; CDR2 reads FQNEAQ (reference sequence). The V and J ends lost 0 bases and 3 bases, in that order; junction bases with no gene match: 7. This CDR3 has 16 residues. CDR3 loop: CASSLAGSGRKETQYF. CDR3 coding DNA: TGTGCCAGCAGCTTAGCGGGTAGCGGGCGAAAAGAGACCCAGTACTTC.

The chain uses TRBV7-2 and TRBJ2-7; 11 nucleotides agree with TRBD2. The CDR3 is 14 residues long. From germline, CDR1 is SGHTA and CDR2 FQGNSA. Trimming took 4 bases from V and 4 from J; bases not matched to a gene: 3. CDR3 bases: TGTGCCAGCAGCTGGGGACTAGCGGAGTACGAGCAGTACGTC. Residues: CASSWGLAEYEQYV.

This clonotype was seen a handful of times. The chain is built from TRBV7-8 and TRBJ1-2; tentative D call: TRBD1 (5 bases). Trimming took 3 bases from V and 5 from J, leaving 16 bases between them. Germline assignment: CDR1 SGHVS and CDR2 FQNEAQ. This CDR3 spans 15 amino acids. CDR3 DNA: TGTGCCAGCAGCTTCTCTCAGGGTACGATGTATGGCTACACCTTC. Residues: CASSFSQGTMYGYTF.

The table lists this clonotype with a few counts. The genes are TRBV7-2 and TRBJ2-5; D call uncertain. V lost 2 bases to trimming and J lost 2 bases, with 15 bases between them. The CDR3 runs 16 residues. Germline CDR1 reads SGHTA; CDR2 reads FQGNSA. The CDR3 region has the DNA TGTGCCAGCAGCTTATTTAGGTTCTCCGGTCAAGAGACCCAGTACTTC. As protein: CASSLFRFSGQETQYF.

V usage is TRBV12-3 or TRBV12-4 and J usage is TRBJ2-1; 12 bases are a match to TRBD2. V was pared by 6 bases and J by 8 bases, with 8 bases of the junction left unmatched. This CDR3 region has 15 residues. The CDR3 region is CASRPGTSGHHEQFF. The DNA for the CDR3 is TGTGCCAGCAGACCCGGGACTAGCGGGCACCATGAGCAGTTCTTC.

The chain recombines TRBV7-8 with TRBJ1-5; no clear D gene. This CDR3 is built from 15 residues. The V gene lost 1 base and the J gene lost 1 base, with 8 bases spanning the gap. The germline CDR1 and CDR2 sequences are SGHVS and FQNEAQ. CDR3 region: CASSLVLQSNQPQHF. CDR3 bases: TGTGCCAGCAGCTTAGTGCTACAGAGCAATCAGCCCCAGCATTTT.

This clonotype was observed a handful of times. The chain recombines TRBV7-9 with TRBJ2-1, with D possibly TRBD1 on 7 matching bases. CDR3 length equals 16 residues. Germline CDR1 and CDR2: SEHNR and FQNEAQ (reference sequence). Between the trimmed V and J ends, which lost 11 bases and 5 bases, there was a span of 25 bases. The CDR3 is CAGQGGLLRTDNEQFF. The DNA for the CDR3 is TGTGCCGGGCAGGGGGGACTCCTTAGAACCGACAATGAGCAGTTCTTC.

V is TRBV19 and J is TRBJ2-7; TRBD2 agrees at 12 bases. This CDR3 is built from 14 residues. Germline V gives CDR1 LNHDA, CDR2 SQIVND (reference sequence). The V segment lost 3 bases and the J segment 5 bases; nucleotides outside the gene matches: 2. The CDR3 loop reads CASSMTSGSNEQYF. DNA for the CDR3: TGTGCCAGTAGTATGACTAGCGGGAGTAACGAGCAGTACTTC.

The chain uses TRBV12-3 or TRBV12-4 and TRBJ2-2; perhaps TRBD1 as D (5 bases). This CDR3 spans 15 amino acids. V was shortened by 2 bases and J by 5 bases, with 12 bases between the two germline ends. CDR3 nucleotides: TGTGCCAGCAGTTTAAATAGGGGTGTGACCGGGGAGCTGTTTTTT. The encoded protein is CASSLNRGVTGELFF.

The chain employs TRBV7-2 and TRBJ1-4; a weak D match, TRBD1 (5 bases). The CDR3 length is 15 residues. Germline V gives CDR1 SGHTA, CDR2 FQGNSA. The ends were cut back, 1 base at V and 8 bases at J, with 14 bases in the middle. The CDR3 region is CASSLGDRLEEKLFF. Written as DNA, the CDR3 is TGTGCCAGCAGCTTAGGGGACCGACTTGAGGAAAAACTGTTTTTT.

This clonotype was recorded a few times. The chain links TRBV7-2 to TRBJ2-3; D possibly corresponds to TRBD2 (6 bases). Germline CDR1 reads SGHTA; CDR2 reads FQGNSA. The CDR3 sequence is 15 residues long. V lost 3 bases to trimming and J lost 6 bases, with 16 bases between them. CDR3 in amino acids: CASSFGAGPRDTQYF. The CDR3, as DNA: TGTGCCAGCAGCTTTGGGGCGGGGCCCCGGGATACGCAGTATTTT.

This clonotype was seen a few times. The gene calls are TRBV4-2 and TRBJ1-6; 7 bases agree with TRBD1. The CDR3 is 18 residues long. Germline V gene data show CDR1 as LGHNA and CDR2 as YNFKEQ. The ends lost 0 bases at V and 4 bases at J; junction bases unmatched: 9. CDR3 nucleotide sequence: TGTGCCAGCAGCCAAGAATCAACTCCGGGACAGTATAATTCACCCCTCCACTTT. Amino acids: CASSQESTPGQYNSPLHF.

This sequence joins TRBV4-1 and TRBJ2-5; no firm D call. The germline CDR1 and CDR2 sequences are MGHRA and YSYEKL. The CDR3 consists of 16 residues. V was pared by 0 bases and J by 5 bases, with 16 bases between. This CDR3 reads CASSQEGTSEIETQYF. The CDR3 DNA reads TGCGCCAGCAGCCAAGAGGGAACGTCGGAGATTGAGACCCAGTACTTC.

This clonotype was counted once. The chain joins TRBV20-1 to TRBJ2-7; TRBD1 aligns across 8 bases. The V gene's germline CDR1 is DFQATT and CDR2 SNEGSKA (reference sequence). CDR3 size: 12 residues. CDR3 sequence reads: CKARGLPYEQYF. The CDR3 DNA sequence: TGCAAGGCCAGGGGGCTTCCCTACGAGCAGTACTTC.

This clonotype was seen only a few times. The chain uses TRBV7-2 and TRBJ2-1; no clear D gene. The CDR3 runs to 23 residues. Germline assignment: CDR1 SGHTA and CDR2 FQGNSA. Deletions cut 1 base from V and 0 bases from J, with 31 bases between. CDR3 sequence: CASSLEGFLFPLLMSSSYNEQFF. The CDR3 coding sequence is TGTGCCAGCAGCTTAGAAGGGTTCCTATTCCCACTCCTAATGTCGAGCTCCTACAATGAGCAGTTCTTC.